One TCR beta chain is described in this entry. There is no known antigen for this receptor. The sample holds no much larger clone one base away, and base qualities are not on file. CDR1 SGHNT and CDR2 YYREEE were looked up in the germline V gene (reference sequence). The CDR3, from cysteine to phenylalanine, totals 15 residues. Only the CDR3 portion is preserved as DNA: 45 bases, with reading frame beginning at the first base. Between the V and J ends, shortened by 1 base and 8 bases respectively, the junction contains 16 bases. This record comes from a study of blood T cell repertoires in COVID-19 (TCRdb year 2020). Background for the entire study: Samples covering the acute and convalescent phases of COVID-19 were provided by collaborators in the United States, Italy and Spain. The dataset comprised deeply sampled blood TCRbeta repertoires from subjects exposed to, actively infected with, or recovered from COVID-19. The material from the prospective study consisted of cDNA or gDNA derived from T cells, B-cell-depleted T cells, or PBMCs. The samples were drawn from two sources: the first 160 participants of the ongoing ImmuneRACE study, and 1,000 to 1,500 subjects contributed by 6 global collaborators. Sample metadata almost always included a de-identified subject ID, COVID-19 status, age in years and sex. The repertoires were released in a freely available public database meant as a resource for research on the immune response to SARS-CoV-2. Where available, HLA class I and class II types were obtained from metadata supplied by the sample provider rather than from assay-based typing.

Beyond this particular receptor, the publication reports: How much clinical and demographic metadata was included differed by source and by participant, and the metadata was provided uncurated.

TCRbeta CDR3 regions were amplified from genomic DNA using the immunoSEQ Assay, a bias-controlled multiplex PCR. Concerning the study's data processing: The number of nucleated cells in each sample was estimated by amplification of reference gene primers within the assay. To quantify the absolute abundance of each unique TCRbeta CDR3 rearrangement, sequence reads were collapsed and filtered. For each sample, productive Simpson clonality was calculated as the square root of Simpson's diversity index over productive rearrangements. Drawn from immuneACCESS, this table holds only the in-frame rearrangements with V and J called that TCRdb kept. Clones are partly lost; checked studies trace under half to an unresolved V gene and leave the rest unexplained. V, J and clone size were drawn from that table, and D and trimming were deduced from the DNA. The table for this sample lists under 350,000 clones; around 82% of them were counted only once. The ten largest clones take up around a tenth of the sample.

Samples from volunteer blood donors who had recovered from COVID-19 were contributed by a second Seattle source. Collaborating institutions collected whole blood in K2EDTA tubes following their own protocols. For TCRbeta analysis, collaborators shipped samples as frozen whole blood, isolated PBMCs, or DNA extracted from either of those sample types. This receptor was taken from a woman aged 50 to 60 who had recovered from COVID-19. Sample: peripheral blood. Recombination linked TRBV5-4 to TRBJ2-1; TRBD2 could be the D gene, as 6 bases match. The DNA reads TGTGCCAGCAGCTTGAGGGCGGGCGGGGAAGATGAGCAGTTCTTC. Its amino acids are CASSLRAGGEDEQFF. Full variable domain (CDR3 extended with the reference TRBV5-4 and TRBJ2-1 proteins): ETGVTQSPTHLIKTRGQQVTLRCSSQSGHNTVSWYQQALGQGPQFIFQYYREEENGRGNFPPRFSGLQFPNYSSELNVNALELDDSALYLCASSLRAGGEDEQFFGPGTRLTVL.